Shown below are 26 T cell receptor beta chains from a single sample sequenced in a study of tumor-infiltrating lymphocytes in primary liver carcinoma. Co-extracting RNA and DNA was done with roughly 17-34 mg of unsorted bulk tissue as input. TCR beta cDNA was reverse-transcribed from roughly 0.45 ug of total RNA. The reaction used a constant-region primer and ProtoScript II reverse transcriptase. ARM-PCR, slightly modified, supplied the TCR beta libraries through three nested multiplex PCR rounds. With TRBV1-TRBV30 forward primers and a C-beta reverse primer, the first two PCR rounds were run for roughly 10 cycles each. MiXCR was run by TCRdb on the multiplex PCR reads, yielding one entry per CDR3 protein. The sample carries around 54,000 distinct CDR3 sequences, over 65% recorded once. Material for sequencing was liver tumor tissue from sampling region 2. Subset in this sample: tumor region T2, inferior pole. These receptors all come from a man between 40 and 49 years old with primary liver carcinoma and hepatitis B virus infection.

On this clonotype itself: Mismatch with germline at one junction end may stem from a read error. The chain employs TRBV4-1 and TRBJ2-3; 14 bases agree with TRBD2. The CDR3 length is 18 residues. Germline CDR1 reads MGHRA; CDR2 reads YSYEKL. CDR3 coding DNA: TGCGCCAGCAGCCAGAAGTCTCCGGGACTAGCGGGAGTAGATACGCAGTGTTTT. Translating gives CASSQKSPGLAGVDTQCF.

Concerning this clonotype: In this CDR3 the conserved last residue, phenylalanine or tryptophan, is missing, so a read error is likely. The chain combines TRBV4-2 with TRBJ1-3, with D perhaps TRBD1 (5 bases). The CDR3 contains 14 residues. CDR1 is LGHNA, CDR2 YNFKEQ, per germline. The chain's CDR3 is CANSRDEAGNTIYI. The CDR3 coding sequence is TGTGCCAACAGCAGGGACGAGGCGGGAAACACCATATATATT.

For the CDR3, the DNA is TGTGCCAGCAGCCGAATGGGGGGACAAGGGTTCGGCACCGATGCTTTCTTT. Its translation is CASSRMGGQGFGTDAFF. This chain joins TRBV11-2 and TRBJ1-1; D might be TRBD1 (6 bases). The V gene lost 5 bases and the J gene lost 11 bases, with 30 bases spanning the gap. The CDR3 loop spans 17 amino acids. Germline CDR1 SGHAT, CDR2 FQNNGV.

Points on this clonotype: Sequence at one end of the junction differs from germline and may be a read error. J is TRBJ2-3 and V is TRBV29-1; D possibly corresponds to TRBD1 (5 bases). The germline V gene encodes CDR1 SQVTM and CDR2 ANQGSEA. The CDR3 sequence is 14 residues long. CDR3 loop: CGVSEIEDTDTQYF. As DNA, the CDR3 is TGCGGCGTCTCCGAAATTGAGGACACAGATACGCAGTACTTT.

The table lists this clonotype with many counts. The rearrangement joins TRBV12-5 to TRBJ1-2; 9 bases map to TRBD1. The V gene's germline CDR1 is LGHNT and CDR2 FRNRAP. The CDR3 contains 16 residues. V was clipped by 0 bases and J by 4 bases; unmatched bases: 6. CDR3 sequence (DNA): TGTGCTAGTGGTTTGGTCTTAGGACAGGGGCTCTATGGCTACACCTTC. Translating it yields CASGLVLGQGLYGYTF.

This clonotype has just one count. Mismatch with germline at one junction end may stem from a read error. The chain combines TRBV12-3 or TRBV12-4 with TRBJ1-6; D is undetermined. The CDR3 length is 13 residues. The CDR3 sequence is CDSRSTNNSPLHF. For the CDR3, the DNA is TGTGACAGCAGATCTACAAATAATTCACCCCTCCACTTT.

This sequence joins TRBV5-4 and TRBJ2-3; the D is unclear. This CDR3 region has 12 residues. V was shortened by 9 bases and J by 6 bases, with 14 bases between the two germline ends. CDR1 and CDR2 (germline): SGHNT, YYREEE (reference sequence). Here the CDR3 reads CANSLEDDTQYF. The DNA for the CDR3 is TGTGCCAACAGTTTGGAAGACGATACGCAGTATTTT.

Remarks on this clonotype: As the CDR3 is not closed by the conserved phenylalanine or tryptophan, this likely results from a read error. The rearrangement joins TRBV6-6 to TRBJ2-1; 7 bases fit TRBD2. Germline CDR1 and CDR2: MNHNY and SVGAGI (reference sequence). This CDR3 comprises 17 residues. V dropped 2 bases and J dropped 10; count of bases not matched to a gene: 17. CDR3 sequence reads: CASSYGGVRALTNEQFL. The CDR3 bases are TGTGCCAGCAGTTACGGGGGGGTCAGGGCGTTGACGAACGAGCAGTTCCTC.

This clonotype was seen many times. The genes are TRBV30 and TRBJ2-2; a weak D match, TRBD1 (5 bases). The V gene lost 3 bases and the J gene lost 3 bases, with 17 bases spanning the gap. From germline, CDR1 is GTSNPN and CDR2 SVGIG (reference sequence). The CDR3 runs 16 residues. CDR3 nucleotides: TGTGCCTGGAGCGCCTTTGGGGCGGACGACACCGGGGAGCTGTTTTTT. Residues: CAWSAFGADDTGELFF.

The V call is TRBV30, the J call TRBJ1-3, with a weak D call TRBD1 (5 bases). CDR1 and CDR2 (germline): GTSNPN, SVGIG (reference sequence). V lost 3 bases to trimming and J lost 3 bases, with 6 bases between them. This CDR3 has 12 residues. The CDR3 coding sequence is TGTGCCTGGAGCAGGGTTGGAAACACCATATATTTT. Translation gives CAWSRVGNTIYF.

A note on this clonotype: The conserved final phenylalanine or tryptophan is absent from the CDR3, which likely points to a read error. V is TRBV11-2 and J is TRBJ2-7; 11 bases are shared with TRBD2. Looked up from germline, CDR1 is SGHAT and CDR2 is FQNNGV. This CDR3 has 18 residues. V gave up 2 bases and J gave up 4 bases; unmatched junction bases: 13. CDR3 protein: CASSLSVGVAGGGYEQYL. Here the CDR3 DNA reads TGTGCCAGCAGCTTATCCGTCGGAGTAGCGGGAGGGGGGTACGAGCAGTACCTC.

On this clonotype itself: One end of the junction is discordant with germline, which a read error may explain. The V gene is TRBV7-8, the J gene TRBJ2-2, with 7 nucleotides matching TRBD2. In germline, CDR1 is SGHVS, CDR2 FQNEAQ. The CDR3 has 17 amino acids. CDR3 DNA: TGTGTCAGCAGCTCCCTTACCAGCGGAGGGAGGGGCGGGGACCTGTTTTTT. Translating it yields CVSSSLTSGGRGGDLFF.

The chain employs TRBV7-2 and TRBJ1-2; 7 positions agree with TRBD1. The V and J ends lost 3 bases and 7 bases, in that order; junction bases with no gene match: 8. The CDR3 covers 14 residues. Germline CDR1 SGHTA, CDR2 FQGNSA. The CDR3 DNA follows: TGTGCCAGCAGCTTCTTCGACAGGGCCAGTGGCTACACCTTC. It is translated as CASSFFDRASGYTF.

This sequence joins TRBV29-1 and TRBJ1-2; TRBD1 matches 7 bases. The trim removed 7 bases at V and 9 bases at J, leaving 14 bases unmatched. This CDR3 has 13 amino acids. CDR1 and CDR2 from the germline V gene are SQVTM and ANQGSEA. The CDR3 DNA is TGCAGCGCCCTAATGACAGGGAATTATCGCTACACCTTC. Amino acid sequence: CSALMTGNYRYTF.

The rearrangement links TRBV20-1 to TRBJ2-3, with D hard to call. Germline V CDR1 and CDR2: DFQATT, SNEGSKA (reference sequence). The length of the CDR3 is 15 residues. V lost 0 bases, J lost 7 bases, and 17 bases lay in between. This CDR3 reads CSAREGYPGGNTQYF. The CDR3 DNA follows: TGCAGTGCTAGAGAGGGCTATCCGGGTGGGAATACGCAGTATTTT.

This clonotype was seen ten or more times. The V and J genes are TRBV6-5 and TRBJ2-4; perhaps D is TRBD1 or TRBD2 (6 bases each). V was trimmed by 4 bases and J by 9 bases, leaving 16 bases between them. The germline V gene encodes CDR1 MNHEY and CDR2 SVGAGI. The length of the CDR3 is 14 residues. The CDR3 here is CASSSEGVSAIQYF. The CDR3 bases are TGTGCCAGCAGTTCGGAGGGGGTTTCGGCCATTCAGTACTTC.

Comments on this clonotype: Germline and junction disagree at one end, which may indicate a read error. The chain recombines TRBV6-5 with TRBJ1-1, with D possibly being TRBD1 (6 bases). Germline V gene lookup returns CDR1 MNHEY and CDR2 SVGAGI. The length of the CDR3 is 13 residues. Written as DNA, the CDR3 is TGTGCCGGCAGTTACAGGGAGAACACTGAAGCTCTCTTT. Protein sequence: CAGSYRENTEALF.

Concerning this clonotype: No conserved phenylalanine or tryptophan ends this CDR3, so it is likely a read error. The CDR3 region has the DNA TGTGCCAGCAGATCCAGGGACTCGGCACACCGAGAGACCCAGTACCTC. Translated, it gives CASRSRDSAHRETQYL. The chain carries TRBV11-2 and TRBJ2-5; the D gene is possibly TRBD2 (6 bases). Trimming removed 6 bases from V and 4 bases from J, with 21 bases in between. The CDR3 sequence is 16 residues long. Germline CDR1 and CDR2: SGHAT and FQNNGV.

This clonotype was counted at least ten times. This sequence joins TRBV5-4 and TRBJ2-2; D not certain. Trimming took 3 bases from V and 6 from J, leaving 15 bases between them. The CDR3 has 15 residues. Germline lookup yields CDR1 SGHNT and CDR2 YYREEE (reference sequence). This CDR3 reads CASSSTGRLPGELFF. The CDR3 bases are TGTGCCAGCAGCTCAACCGGGCGACTCCCCGGGGAGCTGTTTTTT.

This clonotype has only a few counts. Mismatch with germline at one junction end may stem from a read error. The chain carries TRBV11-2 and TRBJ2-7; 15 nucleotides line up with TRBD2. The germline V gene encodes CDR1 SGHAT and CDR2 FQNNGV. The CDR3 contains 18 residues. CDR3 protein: CASSLSDGLAGGGYERYF. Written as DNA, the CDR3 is TGTGCCAGCAGCTTATCCGATGGACTAGCGGGAGGGGGATACGAGCGGTACTTC.

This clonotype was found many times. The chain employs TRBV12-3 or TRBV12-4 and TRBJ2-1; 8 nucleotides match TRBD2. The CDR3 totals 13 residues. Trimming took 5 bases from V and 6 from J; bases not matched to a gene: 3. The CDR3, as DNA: TGTGCCAGCAGTCCGACTAGCGCCAATGAGCAGTTCTTC. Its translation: CASSPTSANEQFF.

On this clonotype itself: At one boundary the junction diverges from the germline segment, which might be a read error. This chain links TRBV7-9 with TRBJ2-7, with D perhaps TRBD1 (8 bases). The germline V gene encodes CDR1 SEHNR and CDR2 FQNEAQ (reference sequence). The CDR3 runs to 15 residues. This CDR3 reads CASSITGGASCEHYF. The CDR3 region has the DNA TGTGCCAGCAGCATTACAGGGGGGGCCAGCTGCGAGCACTACTTC.

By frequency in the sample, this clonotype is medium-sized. The CDR3 loop reads CASHGRAYEQYF. Here the CDR3 DNA reads TGTGCCAGCCACGGCAGGGCCTACGAGCAGTACTTC. The chain carries TRBV12-3 or TRBV12-4 and TRBJ2-7, with TRBD1 as a possible D gene (5 bases). This CDR3 contains 12 residues. Trimming stripped 8 bases from V and 2 bases from J, with 10 bases between.

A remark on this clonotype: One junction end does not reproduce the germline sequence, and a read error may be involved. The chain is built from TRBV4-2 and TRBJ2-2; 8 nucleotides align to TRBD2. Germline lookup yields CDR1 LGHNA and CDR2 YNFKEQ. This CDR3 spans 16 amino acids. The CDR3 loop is CVSSHLTSENTGELFF. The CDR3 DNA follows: TGTGTCAGCAGCCACCTGACTAGCGAGAACACCGGGGAGCTGTTTTTT.

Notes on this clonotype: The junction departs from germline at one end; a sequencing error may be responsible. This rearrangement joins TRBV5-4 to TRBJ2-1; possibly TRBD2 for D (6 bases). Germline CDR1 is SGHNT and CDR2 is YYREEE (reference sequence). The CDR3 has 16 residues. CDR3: CANSLDNGSLYNEQFF. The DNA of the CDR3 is TGTGCCAACAGCTTGGATAACGGGAGTCTATACAATGAGCAGTTCTTC.

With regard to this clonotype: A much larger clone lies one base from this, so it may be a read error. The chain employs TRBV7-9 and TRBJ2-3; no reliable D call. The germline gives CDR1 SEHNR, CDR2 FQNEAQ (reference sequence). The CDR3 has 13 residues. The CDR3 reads CACSVNPVNTQYF. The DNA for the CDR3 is TGTGCCTGCAGCGTCAATCCTGTGAATACGCAGTATTTT.